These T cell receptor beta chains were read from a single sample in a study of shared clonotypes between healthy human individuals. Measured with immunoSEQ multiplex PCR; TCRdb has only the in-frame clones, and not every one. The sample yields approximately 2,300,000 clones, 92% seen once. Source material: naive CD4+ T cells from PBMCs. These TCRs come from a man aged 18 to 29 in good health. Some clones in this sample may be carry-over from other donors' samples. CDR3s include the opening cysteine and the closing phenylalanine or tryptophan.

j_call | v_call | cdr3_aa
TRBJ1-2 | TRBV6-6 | CASSTLLGQRNYGYTF
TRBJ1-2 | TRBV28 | CASSFPSLSTVYGYTF
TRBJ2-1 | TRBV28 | CASSSRSPLDRPYNEQFF
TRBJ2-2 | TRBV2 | CASSDAGGELFF
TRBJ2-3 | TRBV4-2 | CASSLTDYRGDTDTQYF
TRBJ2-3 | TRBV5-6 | CASRGRRFTDTQYF
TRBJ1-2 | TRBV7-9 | CASSPGLGGYTF
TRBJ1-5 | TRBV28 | CASIRFPPGNQPQHF
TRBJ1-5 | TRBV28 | CASNKAGPGGNQPQHF
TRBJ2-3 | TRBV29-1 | CSVNRGLAFRAQYF
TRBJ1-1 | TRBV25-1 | CARGQGSEAFF
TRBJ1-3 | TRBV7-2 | CASSLERLSGNTIYF
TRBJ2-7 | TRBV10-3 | CAISTAPYEQYF
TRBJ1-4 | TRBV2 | CASSEVHTTNEKLFF
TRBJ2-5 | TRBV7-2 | CASSFDRGLGETQYF
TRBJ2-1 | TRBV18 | CASSPIFSGSHNEQFF
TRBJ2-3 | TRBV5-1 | CASSLPSVAGSTDTQYF
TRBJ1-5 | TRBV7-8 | CASCLTGAGQPQHF
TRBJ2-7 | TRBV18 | CASSPGGEQYF
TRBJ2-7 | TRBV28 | CASSSMTAGVPYEQYF
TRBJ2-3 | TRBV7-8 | CASSPRVLSLTIASTDTQYF
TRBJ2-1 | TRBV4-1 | CASSPGTSGTVNEQFF
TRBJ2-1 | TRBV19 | CASSIGLASIIGQFF
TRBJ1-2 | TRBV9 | CASSVEVGSYSYTF
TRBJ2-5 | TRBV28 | CAIQPYLGETQYF
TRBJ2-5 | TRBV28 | CASGRSQETQYF
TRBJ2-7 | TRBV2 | CASRENRQDFYEQYF
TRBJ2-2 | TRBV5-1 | CASSKGENTGELFF
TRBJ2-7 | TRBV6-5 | CASSFFGDYEQYF
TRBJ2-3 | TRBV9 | CASSSEGGRSTDTQYF
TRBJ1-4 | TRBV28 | CASSLRSGQGDEKLFF
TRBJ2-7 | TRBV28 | CASSYSPGENYEQYF
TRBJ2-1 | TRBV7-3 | CASSLTSGAVAEQFF
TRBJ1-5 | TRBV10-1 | CARGTGDQPQHF
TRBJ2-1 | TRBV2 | CASSEVTRNYNEQFF
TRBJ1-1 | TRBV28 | CATDKEGLQAFF
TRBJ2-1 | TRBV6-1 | CASRGGLAEVNEQFF
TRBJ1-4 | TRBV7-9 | CASSLDRRATNEKLFF
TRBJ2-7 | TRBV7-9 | CASSPTGTRPPEQYF
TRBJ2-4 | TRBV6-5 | CASSRTGGIWNIQYF
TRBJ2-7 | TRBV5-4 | CASSTPGTGLYEQYF
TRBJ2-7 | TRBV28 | CASSLRRRVSLEQYF
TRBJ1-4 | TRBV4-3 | CASSPARGGIGEKLFF
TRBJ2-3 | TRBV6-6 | CATKGGQVLRTDTQYF
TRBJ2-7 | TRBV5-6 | CASSFDRADREVYEQYF
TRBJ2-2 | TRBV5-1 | CASSPRTSGRANTGELFF
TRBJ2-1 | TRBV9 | CASSVQPSSNEQFF
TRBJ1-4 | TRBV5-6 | CASSLVGEKLFF
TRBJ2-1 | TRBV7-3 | CASSREREGEQFF
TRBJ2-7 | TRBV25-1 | CASTTGPSGSRAYEQYF